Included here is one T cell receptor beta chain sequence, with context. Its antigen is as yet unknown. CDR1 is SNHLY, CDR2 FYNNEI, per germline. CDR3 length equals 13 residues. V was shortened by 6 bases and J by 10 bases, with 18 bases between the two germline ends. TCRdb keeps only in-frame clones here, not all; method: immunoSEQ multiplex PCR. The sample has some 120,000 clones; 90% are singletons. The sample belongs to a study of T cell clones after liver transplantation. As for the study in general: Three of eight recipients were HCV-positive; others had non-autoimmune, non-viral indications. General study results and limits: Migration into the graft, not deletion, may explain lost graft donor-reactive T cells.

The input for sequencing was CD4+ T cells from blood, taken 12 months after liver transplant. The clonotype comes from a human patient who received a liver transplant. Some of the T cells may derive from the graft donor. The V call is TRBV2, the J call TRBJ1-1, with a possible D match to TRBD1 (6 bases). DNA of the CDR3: TGTGCCAGCAGCCTCCCTACGTCGACAGGAGCTTTCTTT. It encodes CASSLPTSTGAFF.